The 16 T cell receptor beta chains reported below all come from one sample, sequenced in a study of shared clonotypes between healthy human individuals. Measured with immunoSEQ multiplex PCR; TCRdb has only the in-frame clones, and not every one. The sample has roughly 1,500,000 clones; roughly 98.5% are singletons. Sequenced material: naive CD4+ T cells sorted from blood. Subset defined: CD45RA+ positively selected. These receptors were obtained from a young man in good health.

The rearrangement links TRBV19 to TRBJ2-5; the D is unclear. V lost 7 bases and J lost 4, with 19 bases in between. CDR1 is LNHDA, CDR2 SQIVND, per germline (reference sequence). The CDR3 is made up of 15 amino acids. The CDR3: CASTGTAGSGETQYF. The CDR3 bases are TGTGCCAGTACAGGAACAGCCGGATCTGGAGAGACCCAGTACTTC.

The genes are TRBV2 and TRBJ2-1, with 15 bases aligning to TRBD2. The CDR3 consists of 17 residues. V shed 5 bases, J shed 5 bases, and the junction held 7 bases outside the gene matches. CDR1 and CDR2 from the germline V gene are SNHLY and FYNNEI. CDR3 in DNA: TGTGCCAGCAGTTGGACTAGCGGGAGGGCCAAGGACAATGAGCAGTTCTTC. Translated, it gives CASSWTSGRAKDNEQFF.

The gene calls are TRBV28 and TRBJ2-5; 8 nucleotides agree with TRBD2. The trim removed 5 bases at V and 5 bases at J, leaving 13 bases unmatched. The CDR3 has 16 residues. Germline V lookup: CDR1 MDHEN, CDR2 SYDVKM. The CDR3 DNA follows: TGTGCCAGCAGTCCCCTCGGGAGGGCCATAATGGAGACCCAGTACTTC. This translates into CASSPLGRAIMETQYF.

V usage is TRBV28 and J usage is TRBJ2-7; 10 bases match TRBD1. This CDR3 has 14 amino acids. Germline V gene lookup returns CDR1 MDHEN and CDR2 SYDVKM. V dropped 5 bases and J dropped 3; count of bases not matched to a gene: 4. CDR3 nucleotides: TGTGCCAGCAGTCTGACAGGGGGCAACTACGAGCAGTACTTC. Protein product: CASSLTGGNYEQYF.

This rearrangement joins TRBV29-1 to TRBJ1-2; tentatively, D is TRBD1 (5 bases). The germline V gene encodes CDR1 SQVTM and CDR2 ANQGSEA. There are 12 residues in the CDR3. Trimming shortened V by 3 bases and J by 4 bases, and 9 bases separated the two germline ends. CDR3 protein: CSVDGAFYGYTF. CDR3 in DNA: TGCAGCGTTGACGGGGCCTTCTATGGCTACACCTTC. Looking up the rest from reference TRBV29-1 and TRBJ1-2 gives the full variable domain: SAVISQKPSRDICQRGTSLTIQCQVDSQVTMMFWYRQQPGQSLTLIATANQGSEATYESGFVIDKFPISRPNLTFSTLTVSNMSPEDSSIYLCSVDGAFYGYTFGSGTRLTVV.

This clone appeared once. V usage is TRBV4-1 and J usage is TRBJ2-1; 11 positions match TRBD2. Germline V lookup: CDR1 MGHRA, CDR2 YSYEKL. The CDR3 is 20 amino acids. With 3 bases clipped from V and 8 bases from J, the junction kept 21 bases outside the gene matches. CDR3: CASSHTTKHLLAGAYDEQFF. The CDR3 region has the DNA TGCGCCAGCAGCCATACAACCAAACACCTACTAGCGGGAGCATATGATGAGCAGTTCTTC.

The chain links TRBV11-2 to TRBJ2-5, with TRBD2 matching 7 bases. CDR3 length equals 15 residues. The V and J ends lost 0 bases and 6 bases, in that order; junction bases with no gene match: 7. The germline V gene encodes CDR1 SGHAT and CDR2 FQNNGV. The CDR3: CASSLEGLVLQTQYF. For the CDR3, the DNA is TGTGCCAGCAGCTTAGAAGGACTAGTACTTCAGACCCAGTACTTC. Full variable domain (rest looked up from reference TRBV11-2 and TRBJ2-5): EAGVAQSPRYKIIEKRQSVAFWCNPISGHATLYWYQQILGQGPKLLIQFQNNGVVDDSQLPKDRFSAERLKGVDSTLKIQPAKLEDSAVYLCASSLEGLVLQTQYFGPGTRLLVL.

The chain joins TRBV19 to TRBJ1-5; D is perhaps TRBD1 (6 bases). The V end lost 4 bases, the J end lost 6 bases, and 13 bases lay between the germline ends. Germline CDR1 is LNHDA and CDR2 is SQIVND (reference sequence). There are 14 residues in the CDR3. The DNA for the CDR3 is TGTGCCAGTAGTACCGGGACAATTAGTCAGCCCCAGCATTTT. This sequence encodes CASSTGTISQPQHF.

The CDR3 bases are TGTGCCAGCAGTGAAGACAGAGCGAGAGCCTACGAGCAGTACTTC. This translates into CASSEDRARAYEQYF. The gene calls are TRBV2 and TRBJ2-7; D ambiguous. The V gene's germline CDR1 is SNHLY and CDR2 FYNNEI. The ends were cut back, 1 base at V and 2 bases at J, with 12 bases in the middle. The CDR3 spans 15 residues.

This sequence joins TRBV29-1 and TRBJ1-2; tentative D call: TRBD1 (5 bases). CDR3 length: 14 amino acids. Looked up from germline, CDR1 is SQVTM and CDR2 is ANQGSEA. With 3 bases removed from V and 4 bases from J, the gap between germline ends came to 15 bases. This chain's CDR3 is CSVDVGWGGYGYTF. The CDR3 nucleotides read TGCAGCGTTGACGTAGGTTGGGGGGGCTATGGCTACACCTTC.

The chain employs TRBV9 and TRBJ2-5, with D perhaps TRBD2 (6 bases). V lost 0 bases and J 5 bases, leaving 17 bases between the germline ends. Germline lookup yields CDR1 SGDLS and CDR2 YYNGEE. The CDR3 contains 16 residues. In DNA form, the CDR3 reads TGTGCCAGCAGCGTAGACGGGAGAGGAGGGCAGGAGACCCAGTACTTC. It translates to CASSVDGRGGQETQYF.

This clone occurred once. This chain uses TRBV6-1 with TRBJ2-7, with a tentative D call TRBD1 (6 bases). Germline CDR1 and CDR2: MNHNS and SASEGT. The CDR3 runs 13 residues. V was shortened by 5 bases and J by 3 bases, with 11 bases between the two germline ends. The CDR3 here is CASSRTDYYEQYF. In DNA form, the CDR3 reads TGTGCCAGCAGTCGGACAGACTACTACGAGCAGTACTTC.

To note about this clone: Relative to the germline gene, one junction end is altered; a read error may explain this. This chain uses TRBV7-8 with TRBJ1-3, with D possibly TRBD1 on 5 matching bases. CDR3 length equals 14 residues. Germline loops: CDR1 SGHVS, CDR2 FQNEAQ. CDR3: CASRAGISGNAIYF. CDR3 DNA: TGTGCCAGCAGAGCAGGGATCTCTGGAAACGCCATATATTTT.

A single count supports this clone. The chain joins TRBV21-1 to TRBJ2-7; TRBD2, the table's D call, was not compared with the DNA. TRBV21-1 constitutes a pseudogene. The CDR3 totals 10 residues. The CDR3 DNA reads as TGTGCCAGCAGCAAAGGCTTAGCGGGAGTT. Translated, it gives CASSKGLAGV.

The chain uses TRBV5-4 and TRBJ2-7, with 10 bases lining up with TRBD2. Germline CDR1 SGHNT, CDR2 YYREEE (reference sequence). This CDR3 has 16 residues. After removal of 1 base from V and 2 bases from J, the junction contained 6 bases not matched to a gene. In DNA, the CDR3 is TGTGCCAGCAGCTTGTCCGGCAGCGGGAGGGCCTACGAGCAGTACTTC. Translation: CASSLSGSGRAYEQYF.

As to this clone: Within the sample, other DNA sequences also encode this same CDR3. The V and J genes are TRBV18 and TRBJ2-2; D is undetermined. From germline, CDR1 is KGHSH and CDR2 LQKENI. Deletions cut 1 base from V and 3 bases from J, with 3 bases between. The CDR3 extends over 13 amino acids. CDR3 protein: CASSPLDTGELFF. The CDR3 region has the DNA TGTGCCAGCTCACCACTGGACACCGGGGAGCTGTTTTTT. The full variable domain, rest sourced from reference TRBV18 and TRBJ2-2, is NAGVMQNPRHLVRRRGQEARLRCSPMKGHSHVYWYRQLPEEGLKFMVYLQKENIIDESGMPKERFSAEFPKEGPSILRIQQVVRGDSAAYFCASSPLDTGELFFGEGSRLTVL.